This paragraph reports one TCR beta chain. Its antigen is undetermined. This sample is drawn from a study of cytomegalovirus exposure and HLA in healthy donors. Germline-derived CDR1 and CDR2 are MNHEY and SMNVEV (reference sequence). Deletions cut 8 bases from V and 5 bases from J, with 18 bases between. The CDR3 extends over 14 amino acids. Study-wide results and limits: Three chains linked to CMV were shown in vitro to be specific for CMV antigens. Some TCR beta chains (around 180 of them) were listed as cytomegalovirus-associated.

The protocol was immunoSEQ multiplex PCR, while the TCRdb copy is restricted to in-frame clones and leaves out a portion. The table lists about 150,000 clones, 86% of them singletons. The chain couples TRBV27 to TRBJ1-2; a weak D match, TRBD1 (5 bases). Sequencing was done on a sample of PBMCs. This clonotype was sampled from a young man in good health and CMV-seropositive. The CDR3 sequence is CASGKQRGGYGYTF. The DNA for the CDR3 is TGTGCCAGCGGTAAACAACGGGGGGGATATGGCTACACCTTC.